A single sample gave rise to the 15 T cell receptor beta chains below, sequenced in a study of T-cell memory formation after mild COVID-19. TCRdb re-derived calls from the 5' RACE reads in MiXCR, one entry per CDR3 protein. The data hold 50,000 to 70,000 distinct CDR3 sequences, with more than 10% observed a single time. The material sequenced was PBMCs or a T cell subset sorted from them (not recorded which). The receptors were sampled from a man between 18 and 29 years old who had mild COVID-19 (a few samples of this study predate the infection). Cell type and time point are not known.

This clonotype was recorded a few times. The chain links TRBV3-1 to TRBJ2-2; D not resolved. CDR3 length equals 15 residues. Trimming took off 2 bases at V and 4 bases at J, with 11 bases between the two ends. Looked up from germline, CDR1 is LGHDT and CDR2 is YNNKEL (reference sequence). CDR3 residues: CASSQWSSGTGELFF. As DNA, the CDR3 is TGTGCCAGCAGCCAATGGTCCAGTGGCACCGGGGAGCTGTTTTTT.

This clonotype has at least ten counts. The chain combines TRBV4-2 with TRBJ2-1; a possible D gene is TRBD2 (6 bases). CDR3 size: 15 residues. CDR1 is LGHNA and CDR2 is YNFKEQ in the germline V gene. With 6 bases removed from V and 4 bases from J, the gap between germline ends came to 16 bases. The DNA of the CDR3 is TGTGCCAGCAGGCGATGGGCGGGGAATTACAATGAGCAGTTCTTC. Translated: CASRRWAGNYNEQFF.

This rearrangement joins TRBV10-3 to TRBJ1-1; D remains ambiguous. CDR3 length equals 12 residues. Germline lookup yields CDR1 ENHRY and CDR2 SYGVKD. V shed 3 bases and J shed 8 bases, with 10 bases lying between them. CDR3 region: CAISERPTEAFF. In DNA, the CDR3 is TGTGCCATCAGTGAACGTCCAACGGAAGCTTTCTTT.

This clonotype was recorded many times. This chain uses TRBV6-5 with TRBJ1-5; D not resolved. The CDR3 covers 15 residues. Germline values: CDR1 MNHEY, CDR2 SVGAGI. With 2 bases removed from V and 8 bases from J, the gap between germline ends came to 16 bases. The chain's CDR3 is CASSYGPPSLEPQHF. Written as DNA, the CDR3 is TGTGCCAGCAGTTACGGGCCCCCTAGCCTCGAGCCCCAGCATTTT.

The table lists this clonotype with a few counts. The chain employs TRBV5-1 and TRBJ2-7, with 7 bases that match TRBD2. The junction had 2 bases not matched to a gene; V was cut back by 1 base and J by 1 base. The CDR3 length is 14 residues. Germline CDR1 SGHRS, CDR2 YFSETQ. The CDR3 reads CASSLIAGSYEQYV. DNA of the CDR3: TGCGCCAGCAGCTTGATAGCGGGTTCCTACGAGCAGTACGTC.

The chain joins TRBV7-9 to TRBJ1-2; D remains ambiguous. This CDR3 is built from 17 residues. Germline loops: CDR1 SEHNR, CDR2 FQNEAQ (reference sequence). The ends were cut back, 4 bases at V and 3 bases at J, with 21 bases in the middle. This CDR3 is CASSSPQYNLLDYGYTF. The CDR3 nucleotides are TGTGCCAGCAGCTCACCCCAATATAATTTATTGGACTATGGCTACACCTTC.

V usage is TRBV23-1 and J usage is TRBJ1-4, with D maybe TRBD1 (6 bases). TRBV23-1 carries the ORF label, with uncertain function. The V gene lost 0 bases and the J gene lost 1 base, with 15 bases spanning the gap. CDR3 size: 18 residues. The CDR3 DNA reads as TGCGCCAGCAGTCAATCGAGGCTGAGGGGGGGAACTAATGAAAAACTGTTTTTT. This sequence encodes CASSQSRLRGGTNEKLFF.

Only a few counts were recorded for this clonotype. The chain joins TRBV7-6 to TRBJ1-1; no clear D gene. This CDR3 is 15 amino acids long. V was clipped by 1 base and J by 1 base, with 10 bases between them. Germline CDR1 is SGHVS and CDR2 is FNYEAQ. The CDR3 DNA reads TGTGCCAGCAGCTTAGGTGCGCTCGGGAACACTGAAGCTTTCTTT. This translates into CASSLGALGNTEAFF.

The rearrangement joins TRBV5-1 to TRBJ1-2; D uncertain. There are 12 residues in the CDR3. V lost 4 bases and J lost 7, with 11 bases in between. Germline CDR1 is SGHRS and CDR2 is YFSETQ. The CDR3 DNA is TGCGCCAGCAGCCTCGAGGGATCTGGCTACACCTTC. It is translated as CASSLEGSGYTF.

This clonotype was counted many times. The chain is built from TRBV4-2 and TRBJ2-7, with D unresolved. The CDR3 spans 14 residues. CDR1 and CDR2 from the germline V gene are LGHNA and YNFKEQ. V was clipped by 0 bases and J by 0 bases, with 6 bases between them. CDR3 nucleotides: TGTGCCAGCAGCCAAGAATACGGCTCCTACGAGCAGTACTTC. This codes for CASSQEYGSYEQYF.

In DNA form, the CDR3 reads TGTGCCAGCAGCGGGGGTGGACAGTCGATCTCTGGGGCCAACGTCCTGACTTTC. It translates to CASSGGGQSISGANVLTF. The gene calls are TRBV27 and TRBJ2-6, with D perhaps assigned TRBD1 or TRBD2 (6 bases each). Deletions cut 6 bases from V and 0 bases from J, with 18 bases between. The CDR3 is 18 amino acids. The germline CDR1 and CDR2 sequences are MNHEY and SMNVEV (reference sequence).

The V and J genes are TRBV7-8 and TRBJ2-2; tentative D call: TRBD1 (5 bases). Looked up from germline, CDR1 is SGHVS and CDR2 is FQNEAQ. The CDR3 consists of 15 residues. Deletions cut 3 bases from V and 4 bases from J, with 12 bases between. CDR3 sequence: CASSFNVQGTGELFF. For the CDR3, the DNA is TGTGCCAGCAGCTTTAACGTCCAGGGCACCGGGGAGCTGTTTTTT.

J is TRBJ1-1 and V is TRBV29-1; D gene unclear. Germline CDR1 and CDR2: SQVTM and ANQGSEA. V lost 5 bases and J lost 11, with 15 bases in between. The CDR3 sequence is 11 residues long. CDR3 nucleotides: TGCAGCGTTACCTTTCTCCAGGATGCTTTCTTT. This codes for CSVTFLQDAFF.

V and J are TRBV19 and TRBJ1-1; 7 nucleotides align to TRBD1. Looked up from germline, CDR1 is LNHDA and CDR2 is SQIVND (reference sequence). This CDR3 spans 16 amino acids. V lost 3 bases, J lost 0 bases, and 7 bases stayed unmatched. The CDR3 region is CASSMRQGELNTEAFF. In DNA, the CDR3 is TGTGCCAGTAGTATGAGACAGGGCGAATTGAACACTGAAGCTTTCTTT.

There are a few counts of this clonotype. CDR3 protein: CASGNVEDGGLTDTQYF. In DNA form, the CDR3 reads TGCGCCAGCGGGAATGTCGAGGACGGGGGGCTTACAGATACGCAGTATTTT. The chain carries TRBV5-1 and TRBJ2-3; a possible D gene is TRBD2 (7 bases). The CDR3 consists of 17 residues. V was cut by 7 bases and J by 3 bases, with 24 bases left in between. Germline V gene lookup returns CDR1 SGHRS and CDR2 YFSETQ.